One sample yielded the 23 T cell receptor beta chains listed below, sequenced in a study of graft-versus-host responses after intestinal transplantation. TCRdb keeps only in-frame clones here, not all; method: immunoSEQ multiplex PCR. This sample has roughly 40,000 clones, with 80% to 95% found just once. The source was PBMCs, collected roughly 780 days after intestinal transplantation. Receptor source: a human patient who received an intestinal transplant, so some T cells may come from the graft donor.

The chain links TRBV6-5 to TRBJ2-5; D is tentatively TRBD1 or TRBD2 (5 bases each). Near its end, the DNA agrees better with TRBJ2-7, so the J call may be wrong. The CDR3 length is 14 residues. Germline assignment: CDR1 MNHEY and CDR2 SVGAGI. The CDR3 DNA follows: TGTGCCAGCAGGGGGACCTCACTTTCCTACGAGCAGTACTTC. Residues: CASRGTSLSYEQYF.

This chain links TRBV2 with TRBJ2-5; D not certain. The CDR3 sequence is 12 residues long. Germline V gene lookup returns CDR1 SNHLY and CDR2 FYNNEI. Trimming left V 4 bases short and J 3 bases short, with 6 bases between. In nucleotides, the CDR3 is TGTGCCAGCAGTGTCGCTGAAGAGACCCAGTACTTC. Translating gives CASSVAEETQYF.

The rearrangement uses TRBV5-5 and TRBJ2-5; D call uncertain. The CDR3 covers 16 residues. The V end lost 0 bases, the J end lost 5 bases, and 17 bases lay between the germline ends. CDR1 is SGHKS, CDR2 YYEKEE, per germline (reference sequence). CDR3 DNA sequence: TGTGCCAGCAGCTTGGCAGGTCGTGCCCAGACCGAGACCCAGTACTTC. Its protein product is CASSLAGRAQTETQYF.

This sequence joins TRBV7-9 and TRBJ2-3; 12 bases are shared with TRBD1. The CDR3 has 16 amino acids. The V and J ends lost 5 bases and 4 bases, in that order; junction bases with no gene match: 7. The germline V gene encodes CDR1 SEHNR and CDR2 FQNEAQ (reference sequence). The CDR3 loop is CASSRGDRGQADTQYF. As DNA, the CDR3 is TGTGCCAGCAGCCGAGGGGACAGGGGGCAGGCAGATACGCAGTATTTT.

The gene calls are TRBV11-2 and TRBJ2-6, with D unclear. The CDR3 totals 14 residues. V gave up 4 bases and J gave up 0 bases, with 4 bases separating them. Per germline, CDR1 SGHAT and CDR2 FQNNGV. CDR3: CASSWGSGANVLTF. In DNA, the CDR3 is TGTGCCAGCAGCTGGGGCTCTGGGGCCAACGTCCTGACTTTC.

The genes are TRBV6-6 and TRBJ1-2, with D tentatively TRBD1 (5 bases). The CDR3 has 15 amino acids. Germline CDR1 and CDR2: MNHNY and SVGAGI (reference sequence). The germline V and J ends were trimmed by 0 bases and 6 bases, with 14 bases remaining between them. The CDR3 spells CASSYSQGRNHGYTF. The CDR3 nucleotides are TGTGCCAGCAGTTACTCTCAGGGAAGGAATCATGGCTACACCTTC.

The chain recombines TRBV2 with TRBJ1-5, with 7 bases fitting TRBD1. Germline trimming cut 1 base from V and 6 bases from J; bases unmatched to any gene: 6. The CDR3 sequence is 15 residues long. Germline V gene data show CDR1 as SNHLY and CDR2 as FYNNEI. CDR3 DNA sequence: TGTGCCAGCAGTGAAGACAGGGGTTCTCTTCAGCCCCAGCATTTT. It codes for CASSEDRGSLQPQHF.

The chain combines TRBV6-6 with TRBJ1-5, with D hard to call. Between the trimmed V and J ends, which lost 0 bases and 5 bases, there was a span of 8 bases. Germline V gene data show CDR1 as MNHNY and CDR2 as SVGAGI (reference sequence). This CDR3 contains 14 residues. CDR3 sequence reads: CASSYSGRDQPQHF. CDR3 nucleotides: TGTGCCAGCAGTTACTCAGGGAGGGATCAGCCCCAGCATTTT.

V gene TRBV18 combines with J gene TRBJ2-7; 7 bases are a match to TRBD1. CDR3 size: 13 residues. Trimming cost V 3 bases and J 4 bases; bases outside gene matches: 3. Per germline, CDR1 KGHSH and CDR2 LQKENI. The CDR3 DNA follows: TGTGCCAGCTCACCGGGACAGAATTACGAGCAGTACTTC. This translates into CASSPGQNYEQYF.

For the CDR3, the DNA is TGTGCCAGCTCACCGTTAATAGCGGGGAGCCTCACAGATACGCAGTATTTT. This gives the protein CASSPLIAGSLTDTQYF. The V gene is TRBV18, the J gene TRBJ2-3; TRBD2 matches at 8 bases. CDR1 is KGHSH, CDR2 LQKENI, per germline. V was pared by 3 bases and J by 2 bases, with 10 bases of the junction left unmatched. The CDR3 consists of 17 residues.

This clone has only one observation. The chain employs TRBV4-1 and TRBJ2-3; no reliable D call. V was pared by 1 base and J by 0 bases, with 11 bases between. The CDR3 runs to 16 residues. Germline loops: CDR1 MGHRA, CDR2 YSYEKL. The CDR3 reads CASSQVDGSSTDTQYF. DNA of the CDR3: TGCGCCAGCAGCCAAGTGGACGGGTCTAGCACAGATACGCAGTATTTT.

Notes on this clone: One junction end does not reproduce the germline sequence, and a read error may be involved. The V call is TRBV25-1, the J call TRBJ1-6, with D perhaps TRBD1 (5 bases). The germline gives CDR1 MGHDK, CDR2 SYGVNS. CDR3 length equals 16 residues. For the CDR3, the DNA is TGTGCCACCATGGATGGACCCAGCGGGGCCAATTCACCCCCCCACTTT. It translates to CATMDGPSGANSPPHF.

This chain connects TRBV6-4 to TRBJ2-3, with D perhaps matching TRBD2 (6 bases). V was pared by 4 bases and J by 2 bases, with 7 bases between. Germline V lookup: CDR1 MRHNA, CDR2 SNTAGT. The CDR3 extends over 13 amino acids. CDR3 sequence (DNA): TGTGCCAGCAGTGCGGGAGACACAGATACGCAGTATTTT. Its translation is CASSAGDTDTQYF.

This rearrangement joins TRBV28 to TRBJ1-2; TRBD1 might be the D (6 bases). The germline CDR1 and CDR2 sequences are MDHEN and SYDVKM. Trimming shortened V by 3 bases and J by 0 bases, and 20 bases separated the two germline ends. The CDR3 runs 18 residues. The CDR3 sequence is CASSFSAGAGASNYGYTF. The CDR3 coding sequence is TGTGCCAGCAGTTTCTCAGCAGGGGCAGGAGCCTCTAACTATGGCTACACCTTC.

The V and J genes are TRBV19 and TRBJ2-7; 12 bases are a match to TRBD1. Trimming removed 3 bases from V and 6 bases from J; junction bases left unmatched: 3. The CDR3 is 14 amino acids. The germline gives CDR1 LNHDA, CDR2 SQIVND (reference sequence). CDR3 amino acids: CASSIGTGGAEQYF. CDR3 nucleotides: TGTGCCAGTAGTATCGGGACAGGGGGCGCCGAGCAGTACTTC.

In nucleotides, the CDR3 is TGTGCCAGCAGTCGACAGGGTCGGCTCCACTTT. It translates to CASSRQGRLHF. The gene calls are TRBV6-5 and TRBJ1-6; TRBD1 aligns across 7 bases. Germline V gene lookup returns CDR1 MNHEY and CDR2 SVGAGI. V was pared by 5 bases and J by 16 bases, with 5 bases of the junction left unmatched. This CDR3 is 11 amino acids long.

The chain has TRBV10-2 and TRBJ1-3; the D is unclear. The germline V gene encodes CDR1 WSHSY and CDR2 SAAADI. The CDR3 extends over 14 amino acids. The ends were cut back, 5 bases at V and 0 bases at J, with 8 bases in the middle. CDR3 DNA: TGCGCCAGCAGTCATTCGAGCTCTGGAAACACCATATATTTT. Translation: CASSHSSSGNTIYF.

There are a few counts of this clone. The V call is TRBV7-3, the J call TRBJ2-2; 10 nucleotides match TRBD2. V lost 5 bases to trimming and J lost 0 bases; unmatched junction nucleotides: 3. The CDR3 is made up of 16 amino acids. Germline V CDR1 and CDR2: SGHTA, FQGTGA. The chain's CDR3 is CASSQSGGANTGELFF. The CDR3 DNA reads TGTGCCAGCAGCCAGAGCGGGGGGGCGAACACCGGGGAGCTGTTTTTT.

The rearrangement uses TRBV14 and TRBJ1-1; D gene unclear. CDR3 length equals 13 residues. With 4 bases removed from V and 1 base from J, the gap between germline ends came to 7 bases. Germline V gene data show CDR1 as SGHDN and CDR2 as FVKESK. The CDR3 DNA is TGTGCCAGCAGCCTTGTTGGGAACACTGAAGCTTTCTTT. Translating gives CASSLVGNTEAFF.

V gene TRBV5-4 combines with J gene TRBJ1-2; D unclear. Trimming took off 0 bases at V and 5 bases at J, with 14 bases between the two ends. The germline CDR1 and CDR2 sequences are SGHNT and YYREEE (reference sequence). The CDR3 has 15 residues. CDR3 coding DNA: TGTGCCAGCAGCTTGGACCAAATGGTCCGTTATGGCTACACCTTC. As protein: CASSLDQMVRYGYTF.

In its sample, this clone was seen once. The V call is TRBV10-2, the J call TRBJ2-2, with TRBD2 matching over 8 bases. This CDR3 has 15 amino acids. Trimming removed 6 bases from V and 3 bases from J; junction bases left unmatched: 6. Germline V gives CDR1 WSHSY, CDR2 SAAADI. CDR3 in DNA: TGCGCCAGCAGCAGGACTAGCACCTACACCGGGGAGCTGTTTTTT. Residues: CASSRTSTYTGELFF.

The genes are TRBV19 and TRBJ2-7, with TRBD2 as a possible D gene (6 bases). Germline V lookup: CDR1 LNHDA, CDR2 SQIVND (reference sequence). The CDR3 totals 14 residues. V was pared by 3 bases and J by 3 bases, with 12 bases between. CDR3 residues: CASSILGGVYEQYF. Here the CDR3 DNA reads TGTGCCAGTAGTATTCTGGGAGGCGTCTACGAGCAGTACTTC.

In nucleotides, the CDR3 is TGCAGCGTCAGGGGACTACCCCTCGAAGCTTTCTTT. Its translation is CSVRGLPLEAFF. The chain couples TRBV29-1 to TRBJ1-1, with D perhaps TRBD1 (6 bases). The CDR3 sequence is 12 residues long. Germline V gene lookup returns CDR1 SQVTM and CDR2 ANQGSEA. Deletions cut 6 bases from V and 8 bases from J, with 16 bases between.